The T cell receptor beta chain under discussion was sequenced for a study of response to subunit inactivated influenza vaccine. This clonotype was seen ten or more times. Germline lookup yields CDR1 LGHDT and CDR2 YNNKEL (reference sequence). The CDR3 spans 14 residues. Trimming at V came to 8 bases and at J to 2 bases, leaving 6 bases not matched to a gene. One entry per CDR3 protein, called by TCRdb with MiXCR from the RT-PCR reads. The data contain a few hundred thousand distinct CDR3 sequences, over 9% of them seen just once; the ten biggest clones take up 7.8%. The clonotype was recovered from a man in his fifties or sixties who received an inactivated influenza vaccine. The chain couples TRBV3-1 to TRBJ2-3, with 8 bases matching TRBD2. The sample in question was non-naive T cells sorted from PBMCs, obtained around two weeks before vaccination. CDR3 residues: CASRAGVNTDTQYF. CDR3 nucleotide sequence: TGTGCCAGCCGAGCGGGAGTTAACACAGATACGCAGTATTTT.